This TCR beta chain was retrieved from a study of blood T cell repertoires in COVID-19. Overall study: Nucleic acid was either cDNA or gDNA, and it came from T cells, B-cell-depleted T cells, or PBMCs.

Original handling: Reference gene primer amplification in the assay estimated nucleated cell counts. The data were produced by immunoSEQ multiplex PCR, yet TCRdb's version contains in-frame clones alone and is incomplete. That table is the source of V, J and clone size, and D and trimming were worked out from the DNA. The table records about 280,000 clones, about 89% of them present only once. Germline trimming cut 3 bases from V and 1 base from J; bases unmatched to any gene: 14. Germline CDR1 LGHNA, CDR2 YNFKEQ. The CDR3 covers 18 residues. Material for sequencing was peripheral blood. The receptor's source is a man aged 35 to 55 with acute or convalescent COVID-19. This chain links TRBV4-2 with TRBJ1-2; 7 bases are a match to TRBD1. In DNA, the CDR3 is TGTGCCAGCAGCCATCCCGAGGGGGACAGATTTATTAACTATGGCTACACCTTC. Its translation: CASSHPEGDRFINYGYTF.